This T cell receptor beta chain was retrieved from a study of identical twins. V was cut by 1 base and J by 10 bases, with 18 bases left in between. This CDR3 contains 15 residues. Germline CDR1 SGHRS, CDR2 YFSETQ. TCRdb re-called the 5' RACE reads with MiXCR, one entry per CDR3 protein. The sample has 1.5 million to 2 million distinct CDR3 sequences, about 31% seen once. Study-wide points: Out-of-frame beta sequences exhibited a weaker degree of excess twin sharing. Invariant MAIT and iNKT cells could partly confound zero-insertion analyses. Whereas memory repertoires showed no such difference, abundant cord blood beta clonotypes carried fewer insertions.

Turning to this clonotype: Its antigen is still unknown. One base away lies a much larger clone, so this may be a sequencing read error.

The sequence was obtained from a newborn girl in good health. The sequencing input was cord blood. The genes are TRBV5-1 and TRBJ2-1; a weak D match, TRBD1 (5 bases). The CDR3 region is CASSLSQGLSYEQFF. DNA of the CDR3: TGCGCCAGCAGCTTGAGCCAGGGTTTGTCCTACGAGCAGTTCTTC.